This passage covers 14 T cell receptor beta chains from one sample sequenced in a study of shared clonotypes between healthy human individuals. Sequencing was performed with immunoSEQ multiplex PCR; in TCRdb, only in-frame clones are kept and a portion is missing. The sample consists of approximately 940,000 clones, less than 85% of them appearing once. Sample: memory CD4+ T cells sorted from blood. Subset reported: CD45RA-negative fraction. The receptors shown here come from a man aged 18 to 35 in good health.

The chain joins TRBV29-1 to TRBJ2-7; D remains unclear. Germline V gives CDR1 SQVTM, CDR2 ANQGSEA. This CDR3 has 10 residues. The V and J ends lost 5 bases and 6 bases respectively, with 8 bases between them. CDR3 sequence reads: CSVLQTEQYF. CDR3 bases: TGCAGCGTTTTACAGACCGAGCAGTACTTC.

This clone occurred once. The J gene is TRBJ2-1, the V gene TRBV29-1; D possibly matches TRBD1 or TRBD2 (5 bases each). Germline lookup yields CDR1 SQVTM and CDR2 ANQGSEA. This CDR3 comprises 13 residues. Trimming left V 4 bases short and J 6 bases short, with 13 bases between. CDR3 nucleotide sequence: TGCAGCGTTGTTCGGGCAGGGACCAATGAGCAGTTCTTC. Protein: CSVVRAGTNEQFF.

The J gene is TRBJ2-1, the V gene TRBV19; TRBD2 matches at 7 bases. The CDR3 contains 15 residues. Trimming cost V 2 bases and J 2 bases; bases outside gene matches: 3. The germline gives CDR1 LNHDA, CDR2 SQIVND (reference sequence). The CDR3 bases are TGTGCCAGTAGTATAAGGAGCGGGGCCTACAATGAGCAGTTCTTC. This encodes CASSIRSGAYNEQFF.

The genes are TRBV29-1 and TRBJ2-3; TRBD1 matches at 9 bases. V gave up 7 bases and J gave up 3 bases; unmatched junction bases: 2. This CDR3 is 12 amino acids long. The germline gives CDR1 SQVTM, CDR2 ANQGSEA. The CDR3 region is CSEDRGTDTQYF. DNA of the CDR3: TGCAGCGAGGACAGGGGTACAGATACGCAGTATTTT.

V gene TRBV7-2 combines with J gene TRBJ2-7, with 8 bases identical to TRBD2. Germline loops: CDR1 SGHTA, CDR2 FQGNSA. This CDR3 is 16 amino acids long. V dropped 4 bases and J dropped 2; count of bases not matched to a gene: 10. CDR3 loop: CASSWAGGTLPYEQYF. In DNA, the CDR3 is TGTGCCAGCAGCTGGGCGGGGGGAACGCTTCCCTACGAGCAGTACTTC.

V usage is TRBV18 and J usage is TRBJ1-1; D remains ambiguous. CDR1 is KGHSH and CDR2 is LQKENI in the germline V gene. This CDR3 comprises 14 residues. The germline V and J ends were trimmed by 2 bases and 0 bases, with 7 bases remaining between them. CDR3 region: CASSPASMNTEAFF. The CDR3 nucleotides read TGTGCCAGCTCACCAGCCAGCATGAACACTGAAGCTTTCTTT.

The chain carries TRBV7-2 and TRBJ2-5, with TRBD1 matching 7 bases. Looked up from germline, CDR1 is SGHTA and CDR2 is FQGNSA. The CDR3 spans 14 residues. J lost 5 bases, V lost 5 bases, and 8 bases had no gene match. CDR3 in amino acids: CASSQGQPGETQYF. In DNA form, the CDR3 reads TGTGCCAGCAGCCAGGGACAGCCCGGGGAGACCCAGTACTTC.

The CDR3: CASSSGLFYEQYF. For the CDR3, the DNA is TGTGCCAGCAGCTCGGGACTGTTCTACGAGCAGTACTTC. The chain is built from TRBV11-2 and TRBJ2-7; D possibly corresponds to TRBD2 (6 bases). The ends were cut back, 4 bases at V and 3 bases at J, with 10 bases in the middle. CDR1 and CDR2 (germline): SGHAT, FQNNGV. This CDR3 contains 13 residues.

This clone was observed a single time. The rearrangement links TRBV11-2 to TRBJ2-1; no clear D. The germline CDR1 and CDR2 sequences are SGHAT and FQNNGV. The CDR3 has 15 residues. V dropped 5 bases and J dropped 4 bases, with 15 bases sitting between them. CDR3 region: CASSISPAAYNEQFF. DNA of the CDR3: TGTGCCAGCAGCATTTCCCCCGCGGCATACAATGAGCAGTTCTTC.

The chain is built from TRBV18 and TRBJ1-1; maybe TRBD1 (5 bases). The CDR3 totals 15 residues. The germline CDR1 and CDR2 sequences are KGHSH and LQKENI. V was trimmed by 2 bases and J by 1 base, leaving 11 bases between them. In DNA form, the CDR3 reads TGTGCCAGCTCACCAGTCGACGACAGGAACACTGAAGCTTTCTTT. This sequence encodes CASSPVDDRNTEAFF. Full variable domain (missing parts from reference TRBV18 and TRBJ1-1): NAGVMQNPRHLVRRRGQEARLRCSPMKGHSHVYWYRQLPEEGLKFMVYLQKENIIDESGMPKERFSAEFPKEGPSILRIQQVVRGDSAAYFCASSPVDDRNTEAFFGQGTRLTVV.

The V gene is TRBV6-5, the J gene TRBJ1-2; TRBD1 is a possible D gene (6 bases). Trimming took off 3 bases at V and 8 bases at J, with 16 bases between the two ends. Germline CDR1 is MNHEY and CDR2 is SVGAGI. The CDR3 is 14 amino acids. CDR3 sequence reads: CASSYPQGRGGYTF. Here the CDR3 DNA reads TGTGCCAGCAGTTATCCACAGGGTAGAGGAGGCTACACCTTC.

The V gene is TRBV29-1, the J gene TRBJ2-7, with a tentative D call TRBD1 (6 bases). Trimming stripped 6 bases from V and 6 bases from J, with 15 bases between. The CDR3 loop spans 12 amino acids. Germline V CDR1 and CDR2: SQVTM, ANQGSEA. The CDR3 loop is CSVGQPSREQYF. CDR3 nucleotides: TGCAGCGTCGGACAGCCGTCGCGCGAGCAGTACTTC.

This clone appeared many times. V and J are TRBV2 and TRBJ2-1, with D possibly being TRBD2 (6 bases). The CDR3 has 15 residues. CDR1 and CDR2 (germline): SNHLY, FYNNEI. The ends were cut back, 4 bases at V and 8 bases at J, with 18 bases in the middle. This CDR3 is CASSGNSGGWDEQFF. The CDR3 nucleotides read TGTGCCAGCAGTGGGAATAGCGGAGGCTGGGATGAGCAGTTCTTC.

The genes are TRBV4-1 and TRBJ1-2, with D uncertain. Trimming stripped 2 bases from V and 4 bases from J, with 17 bases between. Germline V CDR1 and CDR2: MGHRA, YSYEKL. The CDR3 is 16 residues long. CDR3 coding DNA: TGCGCCAGCAGCCAACCCTTTCTCACGGCCCCCTATGGCTACACCTTC. Translated, it gives CASSQPFLTAPYGYTF.